The clone carrying this TCR beta chain has ten or more counts. Its target is unknown. The data were obtained in a study of regulatory T cells in long-lasting Graves disease. The wider study: Antithyroid drugs had been taken by newly diagnosed Graves' patients for under 3 months. The study's findings and limits: Persistent disease showed a preference for TRBV28, TRBJ1-2 and TRBJ2-5. The persistent group shared 2,500 to 3,000 public clonotypes, more than the 950 to 1,000 shared by new patients.

This sample's time point: newly diagnosed GD, antithyroid drugs for less than 3 months. PBMC-derived RNA was used for the TCR library. Through Arm-PCR of CDR3 regions and iRepertoire HTBI primers, TCR beta libraries were built. TCRdb redid the calling of the multiplex PCR reads with MiXCR, one entry per CDR3 protein. The data contain about 430,000 distinct CDR3 sequences, 15% of them singletons. Trimming shortened V by 6 bases and J by 1 base, and 10 bases separated the two germline ends. Germline V gives CDR1 SGHAT, CDR2 FQNNGV. The CDR3 loop spans 14 amino acids. These same records also appear under a second study, on T cells in Graves' hyperthyroidism and ophthalmopathy.

The material sequenced was peripheral blood mononuclear cells (PBMCs), taken at new diagnosis, from a patient treated with antithyroid drugs. The sequence derives from a woman aged 40 to 50 with Graves disease. This sequence joins TRBV11-2 and TRBJ2-4; tentatively, D is TRBD1 (6 bases). CDR3 bases: TGTGCCAGCAGTATACAGGGCGCCAAAAACATTCAGTACTTC. Translating gives CASSIQGAKNIQYF.